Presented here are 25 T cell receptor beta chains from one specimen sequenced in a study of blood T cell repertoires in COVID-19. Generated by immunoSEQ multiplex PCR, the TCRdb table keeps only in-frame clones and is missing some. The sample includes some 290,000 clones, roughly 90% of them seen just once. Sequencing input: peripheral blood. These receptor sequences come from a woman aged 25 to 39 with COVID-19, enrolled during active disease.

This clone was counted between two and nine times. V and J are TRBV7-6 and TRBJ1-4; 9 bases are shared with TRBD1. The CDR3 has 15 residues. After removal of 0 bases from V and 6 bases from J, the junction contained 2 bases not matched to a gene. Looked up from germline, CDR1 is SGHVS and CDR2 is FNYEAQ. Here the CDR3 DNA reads TGTGCCAGCAGCTTAGCGGGACAGGGTTATGAAAAACTGTTTTTT. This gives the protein CASSLAGQGYEKLFF.

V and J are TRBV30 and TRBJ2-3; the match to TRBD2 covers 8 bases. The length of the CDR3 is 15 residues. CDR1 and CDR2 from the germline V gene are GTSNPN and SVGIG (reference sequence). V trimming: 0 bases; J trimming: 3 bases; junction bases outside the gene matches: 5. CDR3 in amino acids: CAWSVGGLATDTQYF. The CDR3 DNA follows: TGTGCCTGGAGTGTAGGTGGACTAGCTACAGATACGCAGTATTTT.

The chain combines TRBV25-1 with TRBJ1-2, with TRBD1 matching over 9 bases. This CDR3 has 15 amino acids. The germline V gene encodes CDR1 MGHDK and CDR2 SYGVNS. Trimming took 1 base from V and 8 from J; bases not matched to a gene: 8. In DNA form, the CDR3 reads TGTGCCAGCAGTGAATGGGCGACAGGGGGAGGCGGCTACACCTTC. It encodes CASSEWATGGGGYTF.

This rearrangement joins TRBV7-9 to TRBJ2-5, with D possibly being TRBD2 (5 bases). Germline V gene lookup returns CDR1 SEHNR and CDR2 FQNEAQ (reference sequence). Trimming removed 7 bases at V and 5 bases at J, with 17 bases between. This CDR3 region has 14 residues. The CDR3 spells CASTTPSLWETQYF. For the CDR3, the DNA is TGTGCCAGCACCACCCCTAGCCTTTGGGAGACCCAGTACTTC.

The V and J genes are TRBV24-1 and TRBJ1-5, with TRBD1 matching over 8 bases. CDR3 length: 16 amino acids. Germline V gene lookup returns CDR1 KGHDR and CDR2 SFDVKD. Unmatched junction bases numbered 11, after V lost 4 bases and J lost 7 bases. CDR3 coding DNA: TGTGCCACCAGTGACCGTGACAGGGGAGCTCTCCAGCCCCAGCATTTT. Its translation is CATSDRDRGALQPQHF.

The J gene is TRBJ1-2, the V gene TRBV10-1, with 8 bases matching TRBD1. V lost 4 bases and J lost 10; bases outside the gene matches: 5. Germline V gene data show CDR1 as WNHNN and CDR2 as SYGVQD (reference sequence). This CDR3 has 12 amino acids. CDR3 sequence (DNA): TGCGCCAGCAGTGCGTCGACAGGGGCCTACACCTTC. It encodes CASSASTGAYTF.

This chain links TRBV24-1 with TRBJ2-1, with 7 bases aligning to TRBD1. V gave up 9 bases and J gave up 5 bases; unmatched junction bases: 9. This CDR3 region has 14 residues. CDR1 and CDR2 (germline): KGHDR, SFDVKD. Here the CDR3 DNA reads TGTGCCACCTCGAGACAGGGTCACGACAATGAGCAGTTCTTC. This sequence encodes CATSRQGHDNEQFF.

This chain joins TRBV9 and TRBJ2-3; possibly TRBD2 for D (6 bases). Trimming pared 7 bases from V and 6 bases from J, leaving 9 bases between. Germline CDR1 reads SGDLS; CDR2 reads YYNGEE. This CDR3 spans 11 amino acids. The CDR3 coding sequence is TGTGCCAGCTCCCGGGGGGATACGCAGTATTTT. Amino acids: CASSRGDTQYF.

CDR3 DNA sequence: TGTGCCAGCAGTTACACCCGACTAGCGGGAGCCCCAGAGACCCAGTACTTC. It codes for CASSYTRLAGAPETQYF. The rearrangement links TRBV6-2 or TRBV6-3 to TRBJ2-5; 12 bases fit TRBD2. CDR1 MNHEY and CDR2 SVGEGT come from the germline V gene. V was pared by 2 bases and J by 4 bases, with 8 bases of the junction left unmatched. The CDR3 covers 17 residues.

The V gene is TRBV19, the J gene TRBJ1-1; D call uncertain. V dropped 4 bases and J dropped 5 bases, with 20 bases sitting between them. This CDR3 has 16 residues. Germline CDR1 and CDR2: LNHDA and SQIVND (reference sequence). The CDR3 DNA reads TGTGCCAGTAGTACCCTGACACCCCCGCCTATAACTGAAGCTTTCTTT. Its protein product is CASSTLTPPPITEAFF.

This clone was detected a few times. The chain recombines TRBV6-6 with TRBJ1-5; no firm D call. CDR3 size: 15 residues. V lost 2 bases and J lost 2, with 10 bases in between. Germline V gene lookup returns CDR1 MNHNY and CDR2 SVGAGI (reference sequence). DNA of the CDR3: TGTGCCAGCAGTTACGCCGAGGGCGGCAATCAGCCCCAGCATTTT. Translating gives CASSYAEGGNQPQHF.

CDR3 sequence: CASSLGIRGEGLNIQYF. The CDR3 DNA reads TGCGCCAGCAGCTTGGGCATAAGGGGCGAAGGGTTAAACATTCAGTACTTC. The rearrangement links TRBV5-1 to TRBJ2-4, with D possibly TRBD1 on 5 matching bases. This CDR3 has 17 amino acids. The germline V gene has CDR1 SGHRS and CDR2 YFSETQ. Deletions cut 0 bases from V and 6 bases from J, with 19 bases between.

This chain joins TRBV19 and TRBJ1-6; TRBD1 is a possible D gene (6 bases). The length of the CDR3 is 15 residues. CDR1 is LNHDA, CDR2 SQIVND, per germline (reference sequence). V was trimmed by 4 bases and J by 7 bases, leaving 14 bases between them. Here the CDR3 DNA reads TGTGCCAGTAGTACGTCCGGGACAACAAATTCACCCCTCCACTTT. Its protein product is CASSTSGTTNSPLHF.

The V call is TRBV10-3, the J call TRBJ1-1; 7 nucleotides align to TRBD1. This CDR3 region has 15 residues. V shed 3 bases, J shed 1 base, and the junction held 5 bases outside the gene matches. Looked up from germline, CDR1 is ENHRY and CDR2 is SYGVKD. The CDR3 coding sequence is TGTGCCATCAGTGATTTGAACAGGGGGAACACTGAAGCTTTCTTT. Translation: CAISDLNRGNTEAFF.

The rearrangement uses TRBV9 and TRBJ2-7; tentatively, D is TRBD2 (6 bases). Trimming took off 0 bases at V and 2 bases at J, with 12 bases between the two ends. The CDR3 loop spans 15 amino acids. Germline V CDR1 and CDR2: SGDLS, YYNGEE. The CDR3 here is CASSVEEGRPYEQYF. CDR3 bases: TGTGCCAGCAGCGTAGAGGAGGGCAGGCCCTACGAGCAGTACTTC.

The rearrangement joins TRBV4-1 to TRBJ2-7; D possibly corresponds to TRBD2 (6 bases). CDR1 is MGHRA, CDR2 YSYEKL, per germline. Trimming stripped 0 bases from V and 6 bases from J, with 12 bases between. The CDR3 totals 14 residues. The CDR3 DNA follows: TGCGCCAGCAGCCAAGACCGGCGGGGAAGCGAGCAGTACTTC. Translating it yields CASSQDRRGSEQYF.

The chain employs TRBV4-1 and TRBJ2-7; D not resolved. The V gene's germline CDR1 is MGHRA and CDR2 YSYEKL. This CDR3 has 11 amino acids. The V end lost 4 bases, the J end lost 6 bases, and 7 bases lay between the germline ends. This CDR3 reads CASSPGAEQYF. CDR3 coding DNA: TGCGCCAGCAGCCCCGGAGCCGAGCAGTACTTC.

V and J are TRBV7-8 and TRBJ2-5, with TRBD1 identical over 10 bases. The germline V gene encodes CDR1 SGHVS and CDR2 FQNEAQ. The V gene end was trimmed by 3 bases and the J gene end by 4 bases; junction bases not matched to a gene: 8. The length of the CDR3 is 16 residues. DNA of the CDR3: TGTGCCAGCAGCTTCAACCGGGACAGGGGAGGAGAGACCCAGTACTTC. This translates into CASSFNRDRGGETQYF.

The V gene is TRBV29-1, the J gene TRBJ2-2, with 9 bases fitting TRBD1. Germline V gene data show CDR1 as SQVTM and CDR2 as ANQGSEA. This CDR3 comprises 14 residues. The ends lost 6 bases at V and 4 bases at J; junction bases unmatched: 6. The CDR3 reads CSVPGQGTTGELFF. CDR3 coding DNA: TGCAGCGTGCCCGGACAGGGGACCACCGGGGAGCTGTTTTTT.

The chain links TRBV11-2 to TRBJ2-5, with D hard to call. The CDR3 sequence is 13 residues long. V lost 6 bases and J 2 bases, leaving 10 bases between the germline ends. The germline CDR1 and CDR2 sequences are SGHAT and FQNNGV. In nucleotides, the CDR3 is TGTGCCAGCAGATATCTCCTTCAAGAGACCCAGTACTTC. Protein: CASRYLLQETQYF.

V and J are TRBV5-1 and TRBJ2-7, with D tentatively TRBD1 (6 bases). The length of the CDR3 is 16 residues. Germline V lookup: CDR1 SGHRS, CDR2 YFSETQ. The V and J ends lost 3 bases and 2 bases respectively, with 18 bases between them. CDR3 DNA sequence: TGCGCCAGCAGCTCAGGACAGACTCCTCTACCCTACGAGCAGTACTTC. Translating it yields CASSSGQTPLPYEQYF.

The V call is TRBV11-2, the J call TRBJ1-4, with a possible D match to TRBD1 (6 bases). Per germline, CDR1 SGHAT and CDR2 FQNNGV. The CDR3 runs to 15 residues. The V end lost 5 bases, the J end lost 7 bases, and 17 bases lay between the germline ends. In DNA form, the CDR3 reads TGTGCCAGCAGCCCTGAGCGGGGGCGAAGTGAAAAACTGTTTTTT. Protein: CASSPERGRSEKLFF.

The CDR3 DNA reads TGTGCCAGCCTCACGGGAGATACGCAGTATTTT. Residues: CASLTGDTQYF. The chain employs TRBV6-5 and TRBJ2-3; D unresolved. Germline lookup yields CDR1 MNHEY and CDR2 SVGAGI. The CDR3 consists of 11 residues. The V and J ends lost 8 bases and 5 bases respectively, with 8 bases between them.

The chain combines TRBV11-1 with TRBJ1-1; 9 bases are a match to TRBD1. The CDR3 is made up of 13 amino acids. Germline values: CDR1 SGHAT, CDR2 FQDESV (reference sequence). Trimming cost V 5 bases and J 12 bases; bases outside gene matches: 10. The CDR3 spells CASSMGQGIIPFF. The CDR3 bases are TGTGCCAGCAGCATGGGACAGGGTATTATCCCTTTCTTT.

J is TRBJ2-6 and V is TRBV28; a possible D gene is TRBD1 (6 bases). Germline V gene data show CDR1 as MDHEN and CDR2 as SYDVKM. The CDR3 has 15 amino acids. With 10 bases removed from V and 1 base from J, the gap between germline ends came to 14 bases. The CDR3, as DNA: TGTGCCACACGGACAGATGGTTCTGGGGCCAACGTCCTGACTTTC. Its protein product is CATRTDGSGANVLTF.